One and the same sample provided the 15 T cell receptor beta chains below, sequenced in a study of regulatory T cells in long-lasting Graves disease. Relying on iRepertoire HTBI primers and Arm-PCR of CDR3 regions, the team built TCR beta libraries. One entry per CDR3 protein results from TCRdb running MiXCR on the multiplex PCR reads. This table has around 400,000 distinct CDR3 sequences, over 14% appearing once. Time point denoted: newly diagnosed GD, antithyroid drugs for less than 3 months. Researchers made the TCR library from RNA that was extracted from PBMCs. The same data also contributed to another study, on T cells in Graves' hyperthyroidism and ophthalmopathy.

The specimen was peripheral blood mononuclear cells (PBMCs), collected at new diagnosis, from a patient treated with antithyroid drugs. Every receptor here comes from a woman aged 40 to 55 with Graves disease.

This clonotype was recorded many times. The chain couples TRBV30 to TRBJ1-1; D not certain. V lost 5 bases, J lost 5 bases, and 15 bases lay in between. The CDR3 has 13 residues. Germline V gene sequence: CDR1 GTSNPN, CDR2 SVGIG (reference sequence). The CDR3: CAWVGPRGTEAFF. As DNA, the CDR3 is TGTGCCTGGGTTGGACCACGGGGTACTGAAGCTTTCTTT.

In its sample, this clonotype was seen many times. V and J are TRBV27 and TRBJ1-2; possibly TRBD1 for D (6 bases). Germline values: CDR1 MNHEY, CDR2 SMNVEV (reference sequence). This CDR3 has 17 amino acids. V was pared by 2 bases and J by 4 bases, with 20 bases between. In DNA form, the CDR3 reads TGTGCCAGCAGTTTAGGGTTATTCGGGGGGCACCTCTATGGCTACACCTTC. It encodes CASSLGLFGGHLYGYTF.

This clonotype was seen repeatedly, ten times or more. This chain connects TRBV11-1 to TRBJ1-2; 9 bases map to TRBD1. Germline CDR1 reads SGHAT; CDR2 reads FQDESV (reference sequence). The J segment lost 4 bases and the V segment lost 2 bases, leaving 2 bases of the junction unmatched. CDR3 length equals 14 residues. In DNA, the CDR3 is TGTGCCAGCAGCTTACCGGGACAGGGCTATGGCTACACCTTC. Its protein product is CASSLPGQGYGYTF.

This clonotype appeared many times. V usage is TRBV6-1 and J usage is TRBJ2-1; TRBD1 matches 8 bases. CDR1 MNHNS and CDR2 SASEGT come from the germline V gene. The V and J ends lost 10 bases and 7 bases, in that order; junction bases with no gene match: 3. The CDR3 totals 11 residues. The DNA of the CDR3 is TGTGCCACCGACAGGGGTAATGAGCAGTTCTTC. Protein: CATDRGNEQFF.

With regard to this clonotype: A much larger clone lies a single base off, so this may be a read error. The gene calls are TRBV3-1 and TRBJ2-7; a possible D gene is TRBD2 (5 bases). This CDR3 region has 13 residues. Trimming left V 5 bases short and J 5 bases short, with 13 bases between. Looked up from germline, CDR1 is LGHDT and CDR2 is YNNKEL (reference sequence). The CDR3 nucleotides are TGTGCCAGCAGCGATCCTACGGGGAACGAGCAGTACTTC. It is translated as CASSDPTGNEQYF.

This clonotype was observed at least ten times. The chain is built from TRBV5-1 and TRBJ1-2, with unresolved D. The CDR3 is made up of 12 amino acids. The germline gives CDR1 SGHRS, CDR2 YFSETQ. V was shortened by 2 bases and J by 8 bases, with 10 bases between the two germline ends. CDR3 DNA sequence: TGCGCCAGCAGCTTAGAGGGTCGGGGCTACACCTTC. It translates to CASSLEGRGYTF.

Worth noting for this clonotype: A much more abundant neighbour one base away suggests this may be a read error. The chain has TRBV20-1 and TRBJ1-1; TRBD1 agrees at 11 bases. The germline V gene has CDR1 DFQATT and CDR2 SNEGSKA (reference sequence). CDR3 length: 14 amino acids. CDR3 region: CSARDRGRYTEASF. The CDR3 DNA sequence: TGCAGTGCTAGGGACAGGGGGCGGTACACTGAAGCTTCCTTT.

In its sample, this clonotype was seen a few times. This chain connects TRBV7-9 to TRBJ2-7; 9 bases are a match to TRBD1. With V trimmed by 5 bases and J by 0 bases, 5 bases remained unmatched. CDR1 is SEHNR and CDR2 is FQNEAQ in the germline V gene (reference sequence). CDR3 length: 15 amino acids. This chain's CDR3 is CASSDRGRFSYEQYF. The CDR3 region has the DNA TGTGCCAGCAGCGACAGGGGGAGGTTCTCCTACGAGCAGTACTTC.

This clonotype was counted ten times or more. The chain links TRBV11-2 to TRBJ2-7; 8 nucleotides line up with TRBD2. V lost 5 bases, J lost 4 bases, and 13 bases stayed unmatched. The CDR3 sequence is 16 residues long. Germline CDR1 SGHAT, CDR2 FQNNGV. CDR3 in DNA: TGTGCCAGCAGCCAGACCAACCCCCTAGCGGGTTACGAGCAGTACTTC. Residues: CASSQTNPLAGYEQYF.

In this sample, this clonotype turned up many times. The V and J genes are TRBV6-5 and TRBJ2-6; D gene uncertain. The CDR3 extends over 16 amino acids. Germline V gene sequence: CDR1 MNHEY, CDR2 SVGAGI. V was shortened by 0 bases and J by 0 bases, with 6 bases between the two germline ends. CDR3 sequence (DNA): TGTGCCAGCAGTTACTCGTTCAGCTCTGGGGCCAACGTCCTGACTTTC. Translation gives CASSYSFSSGANVLTF.

This clonotype has at least ten counts. This rearrangement joins TRBV11-2 to TRBJ1-3, with D unresolved. The CDR3 is 15 residues long. The ends were cut back, 0 bases at V and 3 bases at J, with 9 bases in the middle. Germline values: CDR1 SGHAT, CDR2 FQNNGV. The CDR3 spells CASSLDLGLGNTIYF. The CDR3 coding sequence is TGTGCCAGCAGCTTAGATCTCGGACTTGGAAACACCATATATTTT.

This clonotype was seen many times. This chain uses TRBV12-3 or TRBV12-4 with TRBJ2-3; 8 bases map to TRBD2. V trimming: 1 base; J trimming: 0 bases; junction bases outside the gene matches: 6. The length of the CDR3 is 17 residues. The CDR3: CASSLVPSGSSTDTQYF. CDR3 nucleotide sequence: TGTGCCAGCAGTTTAGTCCCTAGCGGGTCTAGCACAGATACGCAGTATTTT.

Notes on this clonotype: A far more abundant clone sits one base away, making this likely a read error. The chain recombines TRBV12-3 or TRBV12-4 with TRBJ2-1; 8 bases fit TRBD2. The length of the CDR3 is 13 residues. V dropped 6 bases and J dropped 10; count of bases not matched to a gene: 8. DNA for the CDR3: TGTGCCAGCAGCGGGACTAGTATCTACGAGCAGTTCTTC. Amino acids: CASSGTSIYEQFF.

Ten or more counts support this clonotype. The chain recombines TRBV28 with TRBJ2-7, with TRBD2 identical over 13 bases. V lost 7 bases and J lost 3; bases outside the gene matches: 12. This CDR3 region has 17 residues. Germline V gene lookup returns CDR1 MDHEN and CDR2 SYDVKM. CDR3 sequence reads: CASIGTTGTSGNYEQYF. The CDR3 DNA sequence: TGTGCCAGCATTGGGACCACCGGGACTAGCGGGAACTACGAGCAGTACTTC.

This clonotype appeared many times. The gene calls are TRBV11-3 and TRBJ2-2; 9 bases map to TRBD2. V was clipped by 5 bases and J by 5 bases; unmatched bases: 12. The CDR3 has 17 residues. Germline loops: CDR1 SGHNT, CDR2 YENEEA. Here the CDR3 DNA reads TGTGCCAGCAGCCCCGGGGTAGCGGGAGTATTTACCGGGGAGCTGTTTTTT. Its translation is CASSPGVAGVFTGELFF.